Below are 17 T cell receptor beta chains sequenced from a single sample in a study of blood T cells in healthy people across ages. Next came a second PCR, run for about 7 to 12 cycles, which used a sample-barcoded 5' primer along with a J-beta primer mix. TCRdb reanalysed the 5' RACE reads using MiXCR and keeps one entry per CDR3 protein. The table has around 1,500,000 distinct CDR3 sequences, roughly 30% seen once. Sequencing was performed on blood. Receptor source: a woman in her 30s in good health.

This clonotype turned up a few times. V and J are TRBV7-2 and TRBJ2-1, with D perhaps matching TRBD1 (5 bases). Trimming removed 5 bases at V and 9 bases at J, with 20 bases between. CDR1 SGHTA and CDR2 FQGNSA come from the germline V gene. CDR3 size: 15 residues. CDR3 protein: CASSPQGSQVSEQFF. As DNA, the CDR3 is TGTGCCAGCAGCCCCCAGGGAAGCCAGGTCAGTGAGCAGTTCTTC.

This clonotype was seen repeatedly, ten times or more. The gene calls are TRBV6-4 and TRBJ2-1; TRBD2 matches 13 bases. CDR3 size: 16 residues. Germline values: CDR1 MRHNA, CDR2 SNTAGT. J was trimmed by 5 bases and V by 4 bases; bases with no gene match: 5. The CDR3 coding sequence is TGTGCCAGCAGTGCAACTAGCGGGGGGGCTCACAATGAGCAGTTCTTC. Translating gives CASSATSGGAHNEQFF.

This chain links TRBV19 with TRBJ2-3; no reliable D call. The V gene lost 2 bases and the J gene lost 1 base, with 4 bases spanning the gap. CDR3 length: 13 amino acids. Germline lookup yields CDR1 LNHDA and CDR2 SQIVND (reference sequence). Here the CDR3 reads CASSIRRTDTQYF. The CDR3 DNA is TGTGCCAGTAGTATACGACGCACAGATACGCAGTATTTT.

The V gene is TRBV19, the J gene TRBJ2-5; weak D call: TRBD1 (6 bases). This CDR3 contains 13 residues. V was cut by 4 bases and J by 5 bases, with 11 bases left in between. From germline, CDR1 is LNHDA and CDR2 SQIVND (reference sequence). The DNA for the CDR3 is TGTGCCAGTAGTACAGGACAGCACGAGACCCAGTACTTC. Translation gives CASSTGQHETQYF.

This clonotype was seen only a few times. The chain couples TRBV11-2 to TRBJ2-5; 8 bases fit TRBD2. CDR3 size: 17 residues. Losses at the gene ends were 4 bases for V and 2 bases for J; bases not matched to a gene: 12. CDR1 and CDR2 from the germline V gene are SGHAT and FQNNGV. Here the CDR3 reads CASSSVAGLEGQETQYF. CDR3 bases: TGTGCCAGCAGCTCCGTCGCGGGACTAGAGGGGCAAGAGACCCAGTACTTC.

There are many counts of this clonotype. The chain has TRBV7-2 and TRBJ2-7; TRBD1 matches 7 bases. With 8 bases clipped from V and 0 bases from J, the junction kept 13 bases outside the gene matches. The CDR3 is 16 amino acids. Germline V lookup: CDR1 SGHTA, CDR2 FQGNSA. In DNA, the CDR3 is TGTGCCAGCGCTTCCGACAGGGTTAAAAGCTCCTACGAGCAGTACTTC. It yields the protein CASASDRVKSSYEQYF.

The V and J genes are TRBV20-1 and TRBJ2-2; a possible D gene is TRBD2 (6 bases). The CDR3 is 13 amino acids. In germline, CDR1 is DFQATT, CDR2 SNEGSKA (reference sequence). The ends were cut back, 5 bases at V and 3 bases at J, with 10 bases in the middle. This CDR3 is CSALRGDTGELFF. The CDR3 bases are TGCAGTGCTCTTCGCGGGGACACCGGGGAGCTGTTTTTT.

This clonotype was recorded at least ten times. This sequence joins TRBV12-3 or TRBV12-4 and TRBJ2-5, with 10 bases that match TRBD2. The trim removed 7 bases at V and 5 bases at J, leaving 10 bases unmatched. The CDR3 consists of 15 residues. In DNA form, the CDR3 reads TGTGCCAGCACCCTACTCAGCGGGGGGGCTGAGACCCAGTACTTC. It encodes CASTLLSGGAETQYF.

This clonotype came up a few times. This chain joins TRBV12-3 or TRBV12-4 and TRBJ1-2, with no clear D. V dropped 8 bases and J dropped 0 bases, with 10 bases sitting between them. The CDR3 spans 13 residues. CDR3 sequence reads: CASADGANYGYTF. The CDR3 DNA sequence: TGTGCCAGCGCAGATGGGGCTAACTATGGCTACACCTTC.

The chain combines TRBV9 with TRBJ1-2; D is ambiguous. Germline CDR1 is SGDLS and CDR2 is YYNGEE. The CDR3 has 16 amino acids. Trimming pared 0 bases from V and 0 bases from J, leaving 12 bases between. The CDR3 region has the DNA TGTGCCAGCAGCGTAGAAGCCGCCCTGACTAACTATGGCTACACCTTC. This translates into CASSVEAALTNYGYTF.

This chain links TRBV12-3 or TRBV12-4 with TRBJ1-5; TRBD1 is a possible D gene (5 bases). There are 15 residues in the CDR3. Deletions cut 4 bases from V and 0 bases from J, with 10 bases between. The CDR3 reads CASSSETVSNQPQHF. For the CDR3, the DNA is TGTGCCAGCAGTTCTGAGACAGTTAGCAATCAGCCCCAGCATTTT.

The chain recombines TRBV20-1 with TRBJ2-4; possible D gene TRBD2, 6 bases. Trimming cost V 5 bases and J 15 bases, with 17 bases left between them. The CDR3 loop spans 11 amino acids. Germline CDR1 and CDR2: DFQATT and SNEGSKA (reference sequence). CDR3 in amino acids: CSAPNGGIPYF. DNA of the CDR3: TGCAGTGCTCCCAATGGGGGGATACCGTACTTC.

This clonotype appeared a few times. The genes are TRBV5-1 and TRBJ2-3; D not certain. The ends were cut back, 2 bases at V and 6 bases at J, with 10 bases in the middle. Germline V gene sequence: CDR1 SGHRS, CDR2 YFSETQ. The CDR3 runs to 13 residues. CDR3 loop: CASSLTYLDTQYF. The CDR3 region has the DNA TGCGCCAGCAGCTTAACATATCTGGATACGCAGTATTTT.

This clonotype was observed a handful of times. The rearrangement links TRBV5-5 to TRBJ2-7; D is uncertain. Per the germline V gene, CDR1 is SGHKS and CDR2 is YYEKEE (reference sequence). The CDR3 covers 12 residues. Trimming removed 3 bases at V and 5 bases at J, with 9 bases between. CDR3 DNA sequence: TGTGCCAGCAGCTACACCAACCACGAGCAGTACTTC. Residues: CASSYTNHEQYF. Full variable domain (rest looked up from reference TRBV5-5 and TRBJ2-7): DAGVTQSPTHLIKTRGQQVTLRCSPISGHKSVSWYQQVLGQGPQFIFQYYEKEERGRGNFPDRFSARQFPNYSSELNVNALLLGDSALYLCASSYTNHEQYFGPGTRLTVT.

The chain joins TRBV6-5 to TRBJ2-7, with D tentatively TRBD2 (6 bases). The CDR3 is made up of 14 amino acids. V was shortened by 7 bases and J by 5 bases, with 18 bases between the two germline ends. CDR1 MNHEY and CDR2 SVGAGI come from the germline V gene. The CDR3 loop is CASTRNRRGDEQYF. For the CDR3, the DNA is TGTGCCAGCACCCGAAACCGGAGGGGCGACGAGCAGTACTTC.

The J gene is TRBJ2-1, the V gene TRBV12-3 or TRBV12-4; 9 bases match TRBD2. CDR3 length: 16 residues. The trim removed 5 bases at V and 5 bases at J, leaving 10 bases unmatched. DNA of the CDR3: TGTGCCAGCAGTCACGCCGCGACTAGCGGAAACAATGAGCAGTTCTTC. Translation gives CASSHAATSGNNEQFF.

This clonotype was observed many times. This chain links TRBV29-1 with TRBJ2-1; D is unclear. The germline CDR1 and CDR2 sequences are SQVTM and ANQGSEA. The CDR3 totals 12 residues. The V and J ends lost 8 bases and 12 bases respectively, with 20 bases between them. CDR3 protein: CSITGSPSGQFF. The CDR3 DNA reads TGCAGCATAACTGGGTCGCCCTCCGGGCAGTTCTTC.